Listed here is a single T cell receptor beta chain. Its antigen remains unidentified. These data are taken from a study of graft-versus-host responses after intestinal transplantation. Study details: Induction using anti-thymocyte globulin, followed by tacrolimus and steroids for two to three years, was given to all recipients.

Study-wide results and limits: Investigators detected GvH clones in recipient marrow, with some emerging earlier in ileum or blood. Some patients had graft-donor T cell macrochimerism. In their allografts, the ratios of graft-versus-host to host-versus-graft T cell clones were high.

Germline V gene data show CDR1 as SEHNR and CDR2 as FQNEAQ (reference sequence). The germline V and J ends were trimmed by 3 bases and 3 bases, with 17 bases remaining between them. This CDR3 has 16 amino acids. Measured with immunoSEQ multiplex PCR; TCRdb has only the in-frame clones, and not every one. The profile shows 100,000 to 110,000 clones, less than 90% of them singletons. This receptor was taken from a human donor who was the organ donor for an intestinal transplant. The V and J genes are TRBV7-9 and TRBJ1-1; weak D call: TRBD1 (5 bases). Sequenced here: unstimulated CD4+ T cells sorted from spleen or lymph node cells, sampled before transplant. CDR3 DNA: TGTGCCAGCAGCTTCCCGTTGGGACGGGTATACACTGAAGCTTTCTTT. It encodes CASSFPLGRVYTEAFF.